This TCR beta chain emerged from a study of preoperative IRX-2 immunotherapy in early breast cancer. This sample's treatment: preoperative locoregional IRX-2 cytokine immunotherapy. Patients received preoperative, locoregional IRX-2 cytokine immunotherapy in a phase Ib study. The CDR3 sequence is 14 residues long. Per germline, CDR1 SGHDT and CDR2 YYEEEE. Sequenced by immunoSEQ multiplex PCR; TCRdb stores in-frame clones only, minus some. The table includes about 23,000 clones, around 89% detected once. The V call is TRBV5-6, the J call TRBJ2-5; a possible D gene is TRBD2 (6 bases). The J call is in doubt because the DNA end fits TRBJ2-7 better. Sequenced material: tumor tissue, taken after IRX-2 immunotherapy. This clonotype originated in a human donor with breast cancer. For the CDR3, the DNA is TGTGCCAGCAGCTTGGCTGGGGGGACCTACGAGCAGTACTTC. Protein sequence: CASSLAGGTYEQYF.